Below, 18 T cell receptor beta chains from the same sample are listed, as sequenced in a study of cytomegalovirus exposure and HLA in healthy donors. PCR involved 60 Vbeta and 13 Jbeta primers. Profiled with immunoSEQ multiplex PCR; TCRdb holds only in-frame clones, not every one. Its table lists 100,000 to 150,000 clones. Sequencing was done on a sample of PBMCs. These receptors originate from a man aged 18 to 30 in good health and CMV-seronegative.

The chain uses TRBV7-2 and TRBJ1-1; tentatively, D is TRBD1 (5 bases). V was pared by 1 base and J by 1 base, with 13 bases between. This CDR3 spans 16 amino acids. Germline V gene sequence: CDR1 SGHTA, CDR2 FQGNSA. CDR3 region: CASSLVDTRGNTEAFF. Here the CDR3 DNA reads TGTGCCAGCAGCTTAGTGGACACCAGAGGGAACACTGAAGCTTTCTTT.

The genes are TRBV5-1 and TRBJ1-4; 9 nucleotides line up with TRBD1. This CDR3 spans 14 amino acids. Per the germline V gene, CDR1 is SGHRS and CDR2 is YFSETQ. V dropped 4 bases and J dropped 7; count of bases not matched to a gene: 5. CDR3 bases: TGCGCCAGCAGCGTAGGGACAGGGATTGAAAAACTGTTTTTT. This encodes CASSVGTGIEKLFF.

The V and J genes are TRBV19 and TRBJ2-5; 7 nucleotides align to TRBD1. Trimming at V came to 4 bases and at J to 5 bases, leaving 7 bases not matched to a gene. In germline, CDR1 is LNHDA, CDR2 SQIVND (reference sequence). The CDR3 loop spans 14 amino acids. CDR3 residues: CASSKGQIMETQYF. The CDR3 bases are TGTGCCAGTAGTAAGGGACAGATAATGGAGACCCAGTACTTC.

The chain uses TRBV6-5 and TRBJ1-5, with D possibly TRBD1 on 5 matching bases. The ends were cut back, 4 bases at V and 6 bases at J, with 19 bases in the middle. Germline values: CDR1 MNHEY, CDR2 SVGAGI. The CDR3 spans 16 residues. The CDR3, as DNA: TGTGCCAGCAGTTCGGAAGGGGTGTTTTTGGGTCAGCCCCAGCATTTT. It is translated as CASSSEGVFLGQPQHF.

The V gene is TRBV5-4, the J gene TRBJ2-1; a weak D match, TRBD2 (7 bases). The CDR3 is made up of 17 amino acids. The V gene's germline CDR1 is SGHNT and CDR2 YYREEE (reference sequence). The V end lost 1 base, the J end lost 9 bases, and 23 bases lay between the germline ends. CDR3 loop: CASSLSNGQRGGGEQFF. The CDR3, as DNA: TGTGCCAGCAGCTTGAGTAATGGACAGCGGGGAGGTGGTGAGCAGTTCTTC.

The chain couples TRBV7-2 to TRBJ2-2; weak D call: TRBD2 (5 bases). CDR3 size: 13 residues. Germline CDR1 SGHTA, CDR2 FQGNSA. V was pared by 3 bases and J by 13 bases, with 15 bases between. DNA of the CDR3: TGTGCCAGCAGCTTTAGCCCGGAGGCTAGGCTGTTTTTT. It is translated as CASSFSPEARLFF.

This chain links TRBV28 with TRBJ2-3, with D perhaps matching TRBD1 (5 bases). The germline CDR1 and CDR2 sequences are MDHEN and SYDVKM. V dropped 4 bases and J dropped 5 bases, with 22 bases sitting between them. This CDR3 has 17 residues. CDR3 coding DNA: TGTGCCAGCAGTTCCCCCGGTAGCAGGGCCCTGGAAGATACGCAGTATTTT. Protein sequence: CASSSPGSRALEDTQYF.

The V and J genes are TRBV7-3 and TRBJ2-2; 7 nucleotides line up with TRBD1. V lost 1 base, J lost 6 bases, and 8 bases stayed unmatched. Germline V lookup: CDR1 SGHTA, CDR2 FQGTGA. This CDR3 region has 16 residues. The CDR3 spells CASSLMGQRIPGELFF. CDR3 bases: TGTGCCAGCAGCTTAATGGGACAGAGAATTCCCGGGGAGCTGTTTTTT.

The chain is built from TRBV27 and TRBJ2-3, with 7 bases aligning to TRBD2. This CDR3 has 15 residues. The germline V gene has CDR1 MNHEY and CDR2 SMNVEV (reference sequence). V shed 7 bases, J shed 4 bases, and the junction held 11 bases outside the gene matches. This CDR3 is CASNGTPAGADTQYF. In DNA form, the CDR3 reads TGTGCCAGCAACGGGACGCCCGCGGGGGCAGATACGCAGTATTTT.

This chain joins TRBV27 and TRBJ2-1; the match to TRBD2 covers 9 bases. This CDR3 has 17 residues. V was clipped by 6 bases and J by 2 bases; unmatched bases: 11. The V gene's germline CDR1 is MNHEY and CDR2 SMNVEV (reference sequence). As DNA, the CDR3 is TGTGCCAGCAGCTTAAACCTAGCGGGGAGGCCCTACAATGAGCAGTTCTTC. Translation gives CASSLNLAGRPYNEQFF.

The chain combines TRBV5-1 with TRBJ2-5; the D gene is possibly TRBD2 (6 bases). The CDR3 runs to 15 residues. Germline-derived CDR1 and CDR2 are SGHRS and YFSETQ. Between the trimmed V and J ends, which lost 6 bases and 8 bases, there was a span of 23 bases. The CDR3 DNA sequence: TGCGCCAGCAAGGAAAGGAGGGTCCCCGGGGCCACCCAGTACTTC. Amino acid sequence: CASKERRVPGATQYF.

This chain links TRBV4-3 with TRBJ1-1; maybe TRBD1 (6 bases). V lost 7 bases, J lost 4 bases, and 19 bases lay in between. CDR1 is LGHNA and CDR2 is YSLEER in the germline V gene. This CDR3 is built from 15 residues. CDR3 loop: CASNRNTGWATEAFF. CDR3 coding DNA: TGCGCCAGCAACAGAAATACAGGGTGGGCCACTGAAGCTTTCTTT.

This chain joins TRBV28 and TRBJ1-1; D is unresolved. Trimming took 8 bases from V and 11 from J, leaving 15 bases between them. The CDR3 runs 11 residues. Germline CDR1 reads MDHEN; CDR2 reads SYDVKM. The CDR3 DNA follows: TGTGCCAGCTTTGGAGCGGTCGTGGCTTTCTTT. Amino acid sequence: CASFGAVVAFF. Full variable domain (remainder filled in from reference TRBV28 and TRBJ1-1): DVKVTQSSRYLVKRTGEKVFLECVQDMDHENMFWYRQDPGLGLRLIYFSYDVKMKEKGDIPEGYSVSREKKERFSLILESASTNQTSMYLCASFGAVVAFFGQGTRLTVV.

V usage is TRBV30 and J usage is TRBJ1-6; D is perhaps TRBD1 (5 bases). This CDR3 contains 13 residues. Deletions cut 3 bases from V and 7 bases from J, with 10 bases between. Germline CDR1 is GTSNPN and CDR2 is SVGIG (reference sequence). The CDR3 spells CAWRSGRNSPLHF. The CDR3 DNA sequence: TGTGCCTGGAGGTCAGGGCGCAATTCACCCCTCCACTTT.

The gene calls are TRBV11-2 and TRBJ2-7; 9 bases match TRBD1. V shed 7 bases and J 3 bases; nucleotides not matched to a gene: 16. The germline CDR1 and CDR2 sequences are SGHAT and FQNNGV. CDR3 length equals 17 residues. The CDR3 DNA reads TGTGCCAGCAACCTCCATACAGGGGGCGCAGCAATCTACGAGCAGTACTTC. Protein: CASNLHTGGAAIYEQYF.

CDR3 sequence: CAIESGGDTQYF. The CDR3 coding sequence is TGTGCCATCGAGAGTGGGGGGGATACGCAGTATTTT. This chain joins TRBV7-2 and TRBJ2-3, with TRBD2 as a possible D gene (6 bases). V lost 10 bases, J lost 6 bases, and 14 bases lay in between. From germline, CDR1 is SGHTA and CDR2 FQGNSA. The CDR3 has 12 residues.

The rearrangement links TRBV6-5 to TRBJ1-2; D unresolved. The V gene lost 1 base and the J gene lost 4 bases, with 7 bases spanning the gap. The CDR3 runs 13 residues. Germline loops: CDR1 MNHEY, CDR2 SVGAGI. CDR3 residues: CASSYYTSYGYTF. The DNA of the CDR3 is TGTGCCAGCAGTTACTACACCTCCTATGGCTACACCTTC.

The chain has TRBV5-4 and TRBJ2-7; the match to TRBD2 covers 12 bases. The CDR3 loop spans 15 amino acids. In germline, CDR1 is SGHNT, CDR2 YYREEE (reference sequence). The trim removed 7 bases at V and 3 bases at J, leaving 8 bases unmatched. The CDR3 loop is CASGLRLAGVYEQYF. The CDR3 region has the DNA TGTGCCAGCGGGTTGAGACTAGCGGGAGTCTACGAGCAGTACTTC.